This entry features one T cell receptor beta chain sequence. Ages ranged from about 18 to 89 years, with residence in about 23 US areas. Recovered status applied to Cohort 3 donors who had two consecutive negative PCRs. It also applied to those with clearance or with symptom resolution. Trimming cost V 4 bases and J 4 bases; bases outside gene matches: 7. Germline CDR1 is SGHRS and CDR2 is YFSETQ. There are 16 residues in the CDR3. This sample was taken from a study of blood T cell repertoires in COVID-19. Study summary: Spain, Italy and the United States supplied samples that represented acute and convalescent COVID-19.

Original handling: Researchers report that nucleated cell counts were estimated from reference gene primer amplification. Data came from immunoSEQ multiplex PCR; TCRdb stores just in-frame clones and leaves some out. V and J calls and clone size are those listed in that table; D and trimming were worked out from the DNA. The data contain approximately 350,000 clones, roughly 90% of them singletons. The chain uses TRBV5-1 and TRBJ2-5, with 13 bases lining up with TRBD2. The receptor was derived from a woman aged 25 to 45 who had recovered from COVID-19. Sequenced sample: PBMCs or T cells enriched from blood (not recorded which). The CDR3 bases are TGCGCCAGCAGCCTATGGACTAGCGGGAGTTCAGAGACCCAGTACTTC. It encodes CASSLWTSGSSETQYF.